Sequencing of this T cell receptor beta chain was carried out in a study of T cell repertoires in cytomegalovirus infection. Germline V gene sequence: CDR1 MDHEN, CDR2 SYDVKM. The CDR3 contains 15 residues. V lost 2 bases and J lost 1; bases outside the gene matches: 3. TCRdb re-called the reads through MiXCR, storing one row per CDR3 protein. The sample lists approximately 100,000 distinct CDR3 sequences; more than 20% were seen once. Comment on this clonotype: Antigen unknown.

Findings of the study overall: HLA-C-restricted CMV clonotypes gave the most frequent clonotype in two of eight donors.

The chain combines TRBV28 with TRBJ1-1; 8 positions match TRBD1. Sequenced input: CD8+ T cells from PBMCs. This clonotype was obtained from a human donor in good health (CMV status not recorded). Some clones in this sample may be carry-over from other donors' samples. CDR3 bases: TGTGCCAGCAGTTTAGGGGGGACAGGGAACACTGAAGCTTTCTTT. Translated: CASSLGGTGNTEAFF.